One sample yielded the 29 T cell receptor beta chains listed below, sequenced in a study of T cell responses to AZD1222 COVID-19 vaccine. Sequenced by immunoSEQ multiplex PCR; TCRdb stores in-frame clones only, minus some. The table shows some 150,000 clones, with 85% to 95% occurring only once. The source material was peripheral blood, sampled 28 days after the second AZD1222 dose. The receptors were gathered from an adult who received the AZD1222 COVID-19 vaccine.

The V gene is TRBV29-1, the J gene TRBJ1-1; no firm D call. Deletions cut 0 bases from V and 4 bases from J, with 15 bases between. This CDR3 spans 15 amino acids. Germline V gene lookup returns CDR1 SQVTM and CDR2 ANQGSEA. The CDR3, as DNA: TGCAGCGTTGAAGAAAGGACGGTCCGTGGCACTGAAGCTTTCTTT. It specifies CSVEERTVRGTEAFF.

This rearrangement joins TRBV19 to TRBJ1-1; TRBD1 is a possible D gene (5 bases). Germline CDR1 and CDR2: LNHDA and SQIVND (reference sequence). Trimming stripped 5 bases from V and 1 base from J, with 8 bases between. There are 13 residues in the CDR3. In DNA, the CDR3 is TGTGCCAGTAGTCCCGGACAGAACACTGAAGCTTTCTTT. Its translation is CASSPGQNTEAFF.

This clone was picked up one time. The CDR3 reads CASSSLDRDSGNTIYF. The DNA of the CDR3 is TGTGCCAGCAGCTCCTTAGACAGGGACTCTGGAAACACCATATATTTT. The chain joins TRBV5-6 to TRBJ1-3; 7 nucleotides line up with TRBD1. The CDR3 has 16 residues. With 3 bases clipped from V and 0 bases from J, the junction kept 6 bases outside the gene matches. Per the germline V gene, CDR1 is SGHDT and CDR2 is YYEEEE.

The CDR3 spells CASSEGGHQYF. CDR3 sequence (DNA): TGCGCCAGCAGTGAAGGTGGGCATCAGTACTTC. This chain links TRBV10-1 with TRBJ2-7; D gene uncertain. Trimming removed 3 bases at V and 10 bases at J, with 10 bases between. This CDR3 comprises 11 residues. Germline CDR1 and CDR2: WNHNN and SYGVQD (reference sequence).

This chain connects TRBV2 to TRBJ1-2; no clear D gene. The CDR3 extends over 12 amino acids. Trimming cost V 5 bases and J 4 bases, with 8 bases left between them. Looked up from germline, CDR1 is SNHLY and CDR2 is FYNNEI. CDR3 DNA sequence: TGTGCCAGCAGTCCCACGGGCTATGGCTACACCTTC. Translation gives CASSPTGYGYTF. The whole variable domain, remainder taken from reference TRBV2 and TRBJ1-2, is EPEVTQTPSHQVTQMGQEVILRCVPISNHLYFYWYRQILGQKVEFLVSFYNNEISEKSEIFDDQFSVERPDGSNFTLKIRSTKLEDSAMYFCASSPTGYGYTFGSGTRLTVV.

The rearrangement joins TRBV30 to TRBJ1-2; 9 nucleotides agree with TRBD1. Germline V gene data show CDR1 as GTSNPN and CDR2 as SVGIG (reference sequence). This CDR3 region has 14 residues. After removal of 3 bases from V and 8 bases from J, the junction contained 10 bases not matched to a gene. The CDR3 protein is CAWSTNRGLRGYTF. The CDR3 DNA reads as TGTGCCTGGAGCACGAACAGGGGGCTACGCGGCTACACCTTC.

This clone was found once. J is TRBJ1-5 and V is TRBV4-2; 9 nucleotides match TRBD1. This CDR3 is 15 amino acids long. Trimming removed 0 bases from V and 5 bases from J; junction bases left unmatched: 2. Looked up from germline, CDR1 is LGHNA and CDR2 is YNFKEQ. The CDR3 reads CASSQEGTGYQPQHF. CDR3 in DNA: TGTGCCAGCAGCCAAGAGGGGACAGGGTATCAGCCCCAGCATTTT.

CDR3 bases: TGTGCTAGTGGTTTGGGCCTCCTCCGGGCCTTTGGAGTGAACACTGAAGCTTTCTTT. Protein product: CASGLGLLRAFGVNTEAFF. The rearrangement uses TRBV12-5 and TRBJ1-1, with unresolved D. CDR3 length equals 19 residues. The V and J ends lost 1 base and 0 bases respectively, with 21 bases between them. Germline V gene lookup returns CDR1 LGHNT and CDR2 FRNRAP.

This chain uses TRBV11-3 with TRBJ2-3; no clear D. CDR3 size: 16 residues. V lost 1 base, J lost 3 bases, and 14 bases lay in between. The germline V gene encodes CDR1 SGHNT and CDR2 YENEEA. DNA of the CDR3: TGTGCCAGCAGCTTAGGGGGAAACACCCGGACAGATACGCAGTATTTT. Protein sequence: CASSLGGNTRTDTQYF.

The chain has TRBV15 and TRBJ2-3, with 7 bases that match TRBD1. Germline V gives CDR1 LNHNV, CDR2 YYDKDF (reference sequence). Trimming cost V 2 bases and J 2 bases; bases outside gene matches: 10. The length of the CDR3 is 17 residues. The CDR3, as DNA: TGTGCCACCAGCAGACAGAGAGGGGGCCGGTTCACAGATACGCAGTATTTT. The encoded protein is CATSRQRGGRFTDTQYF.

The V gene is TRBV28, the J gene TRBJ1-5, with a possible D match to TRBD1 (6 bases). Germline assignment: CDR1 MDHEN and CDR2 SYDVKM. The V and J ends lost 7 bases and 11 bases respectively, with 24 bases between them. CDR3 length equals 15 residues. CDR3 in DNA: TGTGCCAGCACTCTGGGGGCAGGCGGAGGGGGGGCCCAGCATTTT. Amino acids: CASTLGAGGGGAQHF.

The chain uses TRBV7-8 and TRBJ2-5; 7 bases match TRBD1. V shed 5 bases, J shed 4 bases, and the junction held 10 bases outside the gene matches. The V gene's germline CDR1 is SGHVS and CDR2 FQNEAQ. CDR3 length equals 15 residues. CDR3 in amino acids: CASSLRDSGRETQYF. CDR3 nucleotide sequence: TGTGCCAGCAGCCTTCGGGACAGTGGGCGAGAGACCCAGTACTTC.

The rearrangement links TRBV7-2 to TRBJ2-1; a possible D gene is TRBD1 (6 bases). Germline CDR1 and CDR2: SGHTA and FQGNSA. Deletions cut 5 bases from V and 0 bases from J, with 17 bases between. This CDR3 spans 17 amino acids. The DNA for the CDR3 is TGTGCCAGCAGCCCCCGTGGGGGCCTGAGCTCCTACAATGAGCAGTTCTTC. Translation: CASSPRGGLSSYNEQFF.

The gene calls are TRBV6-2 or TRBV6-3 and TRBJ2-2; possibly TRBD1 or TRBD2 for D (5 bases each). This CDR3 has 15 residues. Germline CDR1 is MNHEY and CDR2 is SVGEGT. Trimming removed 5 bases at V and 1 base at J, with 11 bases between. The CDR3 DNA reads as TGTGCCAGCAGTACCGGGACGAAGAACACCGGGGAGCTGTTTTTT. Amino acid sequence: CASSTGTKNTGELFF.

V and J are TRBV12-3 or TRBV12-4 and TRBJ1-2; the D is unclear. The CDR3 contains 11 residues. Trimming took off 7 bases at V and 3 bases at J, with 6 bases between the two ends. This CDR3 reads CASTFDYGYTF. The DNA of the CDR3 is TGTGCCAGCACCTTCGACTATGGCTACACCTTC.

This clone has just one count. The chain joins TRBV6-6 to TRBJ2-3, with D possibly TRBD1 on 6 matching bases. V was trimmed by 5 bases and J by 4 bases, leaving 13 bases between them. The CDR3 length is 14 residues. Germline-derived CDR1 and CDR2 are MNHNY and SVGAGI (reference sequence). The CDR3 coding sequence is TGTGCCAGCAGTGGAACAGGGACGCCAGATACGCAGTATTTT. This codes for CASSGTGTPDTQYF.

This clone has only one observation. This sequence joins TRBV3-1 (or the pseudogene TRBV3-2) and TRBJ1-4, with unresolved D. Germline-derived CDR1 and CDR2 are LGHDT and YNNKEL (reference sequence). The CDR3 sequence is 13 residues long. The ends were cut back, 3 bases at V and 3 bases at J, with 5 bases in the middle. CDR3 sequence reads: CASSQNPNEKLFF. The CDR3 DNA is TGTGCCAGCAGCCAGAATCCTAATGAAAAACTGTTTTTT.

The chain carries TRBV5-6 and TRBJ1-5; D is possibly TRBD1 (5 bases). Trimming pared 2 bases from V and 4 bases from J, leaving 16 bases between. The V gene's germline CDR1 is SGHDT and CDR2 YYEEEE. This CDR3 spans 16 amino acids. The CDR3 is CASSFYRGSANQPQHF. The CDR3, as DNA: TGTGCCAGCAGCTTTTACCGGGGCAGCGCTAATCAGCCCCAGCATTTT.

This chain joins TRBV30 and TRBJ2-5; 7 nucleotides agree with TRBD2. The CDR3 extends over 15 amino acids. The ends lost 3 bases at V and 4 bases at J; junction bases unmatched: 11. From germline, CDR1 is GTSNPN and CDR2 SVGIG (reference sequence). The CDR3, as DNA: TGTGCCTGGAGACCGGGCAGGGCTAGCGGAGAGACCCAGTACTTC. It is translated as CAWRPGRASGETQYF.

This sequence joins TRBV5-5 and TRBJ1-2; 7 bases line up with TRBD1. The ends lost 2 bases at V and 2 bases at J; junction bases unmatched: 6. The germline V gene has CDR1 SGHKS and CDR2 YYEKEE (reference sequence). The CDR3 has 15 amino acids. CDR3 nucleotides: TGTGCCAGCAGCTTAAATGACAGGGCCAACTATGGCTACACCTTC. This codes for CASSLNDRANYGYTF.

This clone showed up just once. The CDR3 DNA reads TGCGCCAGCAGCCTGTTCCGGGACAGGGGTTCACCCCTCCACTTT. It encodes CASSLFRDRGSPLHF. This rearrangement joins TRBV5-1 to TRBJ1-6; 10 positions match TRBD1. J lost 9 bases, V lost 4 bases, and 7 bases had no gene match. The length of the CDR3 is 15 residues. Per the germline V gene, CDR1 is SGHRS and CDR2 is YFSETQ.

The CDR3 coding sequence is TGTGCCAGTAGTGTTGAACGGAGGGGGCTAGAGCAGTACTTC. Protein sequence: CASSVERRGLEQYF. The rearrangement joins TRBV19 to TRBJ2-7; D may be TRBD1 (7 bases). The CDR3 extends over 14 amino acids. CDR1 LNHDA and CDR2 SQIVND come from the germline V gene (reference sequence). V was cut by 5 bases and J by 7 bases, with 18 bases left in between.

J is TRBJ2-1 and V is TRBV6-5; no clear D. Germline V gives CDR1 MNHEY, CDR2 SVGAGI. The CDR3 is 11 amino acids. V was shortened by 8 bases and J by 15 bases, with 17 bases between the two germline ends. The CDR3 DNA is TGTGCCAGCGGAAGTGCGCTGAACCTGTTCTTC. Translating it yields CASGSALNLFF.

The chain has TRBV20-1 and TRBJ2-7; possible D gene TRBD2, 5 bases. The germline V and J ends were trimmed by 3 bases and 1 base, with 10 bases remaining between them. CDR3 length: 13 residues. Germline CDR1 reads DFQATT; CDR2 reads SNEGSKA (reference sequence). This CDR3 reads CSASATISYEQYF. The CDR3 DNA reads TGCAGTGCTAGTGCGACTATTTCCTACGAGCAGTACTTC.

This chain links TRBV27 with TRBJ1-6; possibly TRBD1 for D (5 bases). Germline V gives CDR1 MNHEY, CDR2 SMNVEV (reference sequence). V lost 5 bases to trimming and J lost 10 bases, with 15 bases between them. This CDR3 has 14 residues. CDR3 sequence reads: CASSPGQRGSPLHF. The CDR3 bases are TGTGCCAGCAGTCCCGGACAAAGGGGATCACCCCTCCACTTT.

The chain carries TRBV28 and TRBJ2-7; D uncertain. CDR3 length equals 12 residues. The V gene's germline CDR1 is MDHEN and CDR2 SYDVKM. V shed 6 bases and J shed 6 bases, with 12 bases lying between them. CDR3 residues: CASSPRVVEQYF. The CDR3 DNA reads as TGTGCCAGCAGCCCTCGGGTTGTCGAGCAGTACTTC.

CDR3 in amino acids: CASSYGRGAGYTF. In DNA, the CDR3 is TGTGCCAGCAGTTACGGCAGGGGCGCTGGCTACACCTTC. This chain links TRBV6-5 with TRBJ1-2, with D maybe TRBD1 (6 bases). V was clipped by 2 bases and J by 7 bases, with 11 bases between them. The germline CDR1 and CDR2 sequences are MNHEY and SVGAGI. This CDR3 has 13 amino acids.

V and J are TRBV2 and TRBJ2-2; the match to TRBD2 covers 8 bases. This CDR3 region has 15 residues. Germline V gene data show CDR1 as SNHLY and CDR2 as FYNNEI. V gave up 5 bases and J gave up 4 bases; unmatched junction bases: 6. The CDR3 region is CASSPRGLGTGELFF. The CDR3 DNA is TGTGCCAGCAGTCCTCGGGGACTAGGCACCGGGGAGCTGTTTTTT. Variable domain in full (rest from reference TRBV2 and TRBJ2-2): EPEVTQTPSHQVTQMGQEVILRCVPISNHLYFYWYRQILGQKVEFLVSFYNNEISEKSEIFDDQFSVERPDGSNFTLKIRSTKLEDSAMYFCASSPRGLGTGELFFGEGSRLTVL.

This chain links TRBV5-1 with TRBJ1-4; no firm D call. CDR3 length equals 18 residues. The V gene's germline CDR1 is SGHRS and CDR2 YFSETQ. V shed 0 bases and J shed 6 bases, with 21 bases lying between them. The CDR3 region is CASSLGQVAVGLHEKLFF. CDR3 bases: TGCGCCAGCAGCTTGGGTCAGGTTGCCGTCGGTTTGCATGAAAAACTGTTTTTT.